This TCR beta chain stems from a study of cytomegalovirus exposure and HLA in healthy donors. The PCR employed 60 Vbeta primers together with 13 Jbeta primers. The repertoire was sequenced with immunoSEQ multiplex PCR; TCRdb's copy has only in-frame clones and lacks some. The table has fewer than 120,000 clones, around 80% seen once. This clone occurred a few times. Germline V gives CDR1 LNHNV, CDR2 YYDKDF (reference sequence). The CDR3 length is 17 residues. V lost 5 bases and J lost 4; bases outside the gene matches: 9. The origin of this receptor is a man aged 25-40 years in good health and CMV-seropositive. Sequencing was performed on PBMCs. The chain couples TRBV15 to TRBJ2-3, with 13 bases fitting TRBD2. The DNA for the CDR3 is TGTGCCACCAGCGGGGAAAAAACTAGCGGGGGGGCAGATACGCAGTATTTT. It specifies CATSGEKTSGGADTQYF.